This T cell receptor (beta chain) was identified during a study of a mutant IDH1 vaccine in newly diagnosed glioma. Clones were sequenced by immunoSEQ multiplex PCR, and TCRdb holds only the in-frame ones, with some missing. The table records tens of thousands of clones, about 84% of them present only once. Germline V gene lookup returns CDR1 LGHNA and CDR2 YNFKEQ. The CDR3 has 15 residues. Trimming removed 1 base from V and 7 bases from J, with 14 bases in between. Points on this clone: What it recognizes is unknown.

Described time point: week 5, during vaccination. Vaccinated patients received 300 ug of mutant IDH1 20-mer peptide per dose, with topical imiquimod. The specimen comprised PBMCs, sampled from a glioma patient whose treatment included an IDH1 peptide vaccine. J is TRBJ2-1 and V is TRBV4-2; perhaps TRBD1 as D (5 bases). The receptor was derived from a man between 35 and 55 years old with glioma. The CDR3 DNA reads TGTGCCAGCAGCCAAGGTGGGGCCTTAGGAAATGAGCAGTTCTTC. Its protein product is CASSQGGALGNEQFF.